The following is a T cell receptor (beta chain) sequence with its context. The data stem from a study of control samples from healthy donors and cancer patients. Assay: immunoSEQ multiplex PCR; the TCRdb copy retains only in-frame clones and omits some. The table shows over 200,000 clones, with around 79% occurring only once. The CDR3 consists of 15 residues. The V end lost 4 bases, the J end lost 0 bases, and 12 bases lay between the germline ends. CDR1 is LGHDT and CDR2 is YNNKEL in the germline V gene (reference sequence). Sequences were obtained from PBMCs. V is TRBV3-1 (or the pseudogene TRBV3-2) and J is TRBJ1-1; D is undetermined. The source is a woman aged 55-69 years with lung cancer. CDR3 in DNA: TGTGCCAGCAGCCGAGGTTTTACCTTGAACACTGAAGCTTTCTTT. It yields the protein CASSRGFTLNTEAFF.